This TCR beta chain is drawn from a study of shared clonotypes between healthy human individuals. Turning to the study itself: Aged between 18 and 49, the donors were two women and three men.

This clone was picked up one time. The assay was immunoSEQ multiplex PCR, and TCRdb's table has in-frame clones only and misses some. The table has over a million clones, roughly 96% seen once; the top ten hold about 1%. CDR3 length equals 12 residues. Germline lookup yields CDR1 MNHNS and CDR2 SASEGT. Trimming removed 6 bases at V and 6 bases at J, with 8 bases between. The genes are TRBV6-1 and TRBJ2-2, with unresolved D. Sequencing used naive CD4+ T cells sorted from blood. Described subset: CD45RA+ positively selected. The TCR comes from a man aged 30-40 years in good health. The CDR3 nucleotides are TGTGCCAGCAGCTGGGCCGCCGGGGAGCTGTTTTTT. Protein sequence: CASSWAAGELFF.